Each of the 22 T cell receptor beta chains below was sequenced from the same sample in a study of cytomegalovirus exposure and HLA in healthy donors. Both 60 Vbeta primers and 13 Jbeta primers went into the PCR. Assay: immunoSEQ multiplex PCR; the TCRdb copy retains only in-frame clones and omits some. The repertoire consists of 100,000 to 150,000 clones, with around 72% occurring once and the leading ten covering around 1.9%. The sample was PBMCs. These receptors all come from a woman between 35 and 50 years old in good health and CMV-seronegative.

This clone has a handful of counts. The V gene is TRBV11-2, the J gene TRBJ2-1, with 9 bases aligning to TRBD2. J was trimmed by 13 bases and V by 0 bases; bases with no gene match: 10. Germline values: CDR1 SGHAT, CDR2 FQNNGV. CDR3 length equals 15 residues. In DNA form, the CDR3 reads TGTGCCAGCAGCTTAGAGCCCGGCGGGACTAGCCCTCAGTTCTTC. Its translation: CASSLEPGGTSPQFF. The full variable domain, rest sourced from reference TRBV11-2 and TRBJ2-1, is EAGVAQSPRYKIIEKRQSVAFWCNPISGHATLYWYQQILGQGPKLLIQFQNNGVVDDSQLPKDRFSAERLKGVDSTLKIQPAKLEDSAVYLCASSLEPGGTSPQFFGPGTRLTVL.

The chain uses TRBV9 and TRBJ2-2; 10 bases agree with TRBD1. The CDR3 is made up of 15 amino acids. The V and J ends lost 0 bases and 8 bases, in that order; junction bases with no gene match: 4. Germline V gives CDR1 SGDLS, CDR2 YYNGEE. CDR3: CASSVADRGYGELFF. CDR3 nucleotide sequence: TGTGCCAGCAGCGTAGCGGACAGGGGGTATGGGGAGCTGTTTTTT.

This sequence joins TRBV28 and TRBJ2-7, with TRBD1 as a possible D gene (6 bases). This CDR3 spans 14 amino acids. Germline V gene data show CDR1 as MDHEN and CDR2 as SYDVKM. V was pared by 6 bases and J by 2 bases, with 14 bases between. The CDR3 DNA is TGTGCCAGCAGCGGTGGGACATATCCCTACGAGCAGTACTTC. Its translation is CASSGGTYPYEQYF.

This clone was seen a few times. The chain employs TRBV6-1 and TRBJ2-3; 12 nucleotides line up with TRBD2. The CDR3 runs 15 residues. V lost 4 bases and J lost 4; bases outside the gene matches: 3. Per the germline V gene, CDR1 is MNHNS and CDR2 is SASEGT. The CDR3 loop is CASSGLAGGADTQYF. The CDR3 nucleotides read TGTGCCAGCAGTGGTCTAGCGGGAGGGGCAGATACGCAGTATTTT.

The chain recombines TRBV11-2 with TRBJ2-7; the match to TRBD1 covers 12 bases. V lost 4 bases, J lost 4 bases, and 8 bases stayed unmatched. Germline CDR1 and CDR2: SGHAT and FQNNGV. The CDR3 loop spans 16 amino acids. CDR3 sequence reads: CASSSGTGGIGYEQYF. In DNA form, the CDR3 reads TGTGCCAGCAGCTCCGGGACAGGGGGCATAGGTTACGAGCAGTACTTC.

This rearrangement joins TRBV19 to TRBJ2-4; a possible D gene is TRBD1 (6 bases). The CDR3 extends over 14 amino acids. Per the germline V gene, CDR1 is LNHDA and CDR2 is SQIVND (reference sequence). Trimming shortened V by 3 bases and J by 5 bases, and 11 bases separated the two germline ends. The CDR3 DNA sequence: TGTGCCAGTAGTATCACAGGGAAGGAAAACATTCAGTACTTC. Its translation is CASSITGKENIQYF.

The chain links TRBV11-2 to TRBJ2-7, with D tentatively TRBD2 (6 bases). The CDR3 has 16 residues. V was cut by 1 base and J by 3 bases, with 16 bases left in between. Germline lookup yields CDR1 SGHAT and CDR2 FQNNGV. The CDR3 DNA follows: TGTGCCAGCAGCTTAGTCACGACCGTGGGAGGCTACGAGCAGTACTTC. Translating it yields CASSLVTTVGGYEQYF.

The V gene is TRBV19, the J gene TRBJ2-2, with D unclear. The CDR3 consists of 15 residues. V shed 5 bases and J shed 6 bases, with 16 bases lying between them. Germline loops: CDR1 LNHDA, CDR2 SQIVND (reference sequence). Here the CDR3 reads CASSPTLEVSGELFF. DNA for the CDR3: TGTGCCAGTAGTCCAACCTTAGAGGTCTCCGGGGAGCTGTTTTTT.

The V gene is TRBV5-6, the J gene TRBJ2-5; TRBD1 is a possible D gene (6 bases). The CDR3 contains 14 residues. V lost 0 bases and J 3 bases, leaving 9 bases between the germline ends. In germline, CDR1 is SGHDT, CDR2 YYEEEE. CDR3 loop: CASSLVYREETQYF. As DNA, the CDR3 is TGTGCCAGCAGCTTGGTCTACAGGGAAGAGACCCAGTACTTC.

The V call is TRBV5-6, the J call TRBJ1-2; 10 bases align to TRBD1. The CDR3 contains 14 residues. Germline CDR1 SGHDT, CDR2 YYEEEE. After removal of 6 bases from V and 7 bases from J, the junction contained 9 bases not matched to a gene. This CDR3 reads CASNLGQGTPGYTF. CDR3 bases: TGTGCCAGCAACCTGGGACAGGGGACTCCTGGCTACACCTTC.

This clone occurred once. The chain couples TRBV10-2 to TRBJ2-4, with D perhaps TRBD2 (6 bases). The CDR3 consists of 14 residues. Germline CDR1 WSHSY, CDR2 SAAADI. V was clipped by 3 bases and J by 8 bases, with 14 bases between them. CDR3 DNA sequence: TGCGCCAGCAGTGAAAGGGTCGGGACTTACATTCAGTACTTC. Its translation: CASSERVGTYIQYF.

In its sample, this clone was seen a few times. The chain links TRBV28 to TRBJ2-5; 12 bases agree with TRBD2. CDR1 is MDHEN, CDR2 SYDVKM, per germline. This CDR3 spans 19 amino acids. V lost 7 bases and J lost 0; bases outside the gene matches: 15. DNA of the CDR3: TGTGCCAGCATCCCTTCATCCGGGACTAGCGGGTCGAACCAAGAGACCCAGTACTTC. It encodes CASIPSSGTSGSNQETQYF. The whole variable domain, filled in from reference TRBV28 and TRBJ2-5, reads DVKVTQSSRYLVKRTGEKVFLECVQDMDHENMFWYRQDPGLGLRLIYFSYDVKMKEKGDIPEGYSVSREKKERFSLILESASTNQTSMYLCASIPSSGTSGSNQETQYFGPGTRLLVL.

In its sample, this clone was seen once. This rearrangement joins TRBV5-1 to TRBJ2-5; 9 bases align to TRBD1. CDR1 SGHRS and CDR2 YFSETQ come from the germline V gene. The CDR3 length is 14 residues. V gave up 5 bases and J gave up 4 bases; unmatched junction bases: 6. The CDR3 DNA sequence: TGCGCCAGCAGTCTACAGGGGGCAGGAGAGACCCAGTACTTC. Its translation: CASSLQGAGETQYF.

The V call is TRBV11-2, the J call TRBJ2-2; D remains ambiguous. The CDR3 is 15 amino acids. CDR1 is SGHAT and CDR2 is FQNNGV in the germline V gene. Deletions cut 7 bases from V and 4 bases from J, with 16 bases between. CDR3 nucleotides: TGTGCCAGCACCTCGTTGGGCCTACTCACCGGGGAGCTGTTTTTT. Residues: CASTSLGLLTGELFF.

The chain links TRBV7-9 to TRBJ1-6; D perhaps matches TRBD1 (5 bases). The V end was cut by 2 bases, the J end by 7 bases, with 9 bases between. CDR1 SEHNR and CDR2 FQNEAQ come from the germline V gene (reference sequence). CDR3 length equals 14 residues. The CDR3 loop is CASSLQGWNSPLHF. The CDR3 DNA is TGTGCCAGCAGCTTACAGGGTTGGAATTCACCCCTCCACTTT.

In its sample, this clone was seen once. The CDR3 coding sequence is TGTGCCAGCAGCCCGCGGGAAGCCTCCTCTGGAAACACCATATATTTT. Translating it yields CASSPREASSGNTIYF. The chain uses TRBV9 and TRBJ1-3; D is unclear. There are 16 residues in the CDR3. V dropped 4 bases and J dropped 0 bases, with 14 bases sitting between them. In germline, CDR1 is SGDLS, CDR2 YYNGEE. Based on the CDR3 plus reference TRBV9 and TRBJ1-3, the full variable domain is DSGVTQTPKHLITATGQRVTLRCSPRSGDLSVYWYQQSLDQGLQFLIQYYNGEERAKGNILERFSAQQFPDLHSELNLSSLELGDSALYFCASSPREASSGNTIYFGEGSWLTVV.

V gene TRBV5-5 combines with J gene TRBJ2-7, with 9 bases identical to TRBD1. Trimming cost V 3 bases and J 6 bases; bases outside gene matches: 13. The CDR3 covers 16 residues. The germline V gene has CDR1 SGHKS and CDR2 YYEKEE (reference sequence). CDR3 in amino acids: CASSSGAGTGSSEQYF. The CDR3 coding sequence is TGTGCCAGCAGCTCAGGCGCCGGGACAGGGTCTAGCGAGCAGTACTTC.

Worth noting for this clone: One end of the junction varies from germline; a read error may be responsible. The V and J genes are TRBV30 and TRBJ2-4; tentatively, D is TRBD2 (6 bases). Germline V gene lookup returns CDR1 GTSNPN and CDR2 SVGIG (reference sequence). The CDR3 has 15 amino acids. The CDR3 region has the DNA TGTGCCTTCCAAAGGCGGGGCCCAGCCAAAAACAGTCAGTACTTC. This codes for CAFQRRGPAKNSQYF. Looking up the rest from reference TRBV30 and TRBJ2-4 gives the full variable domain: SQTIHQWPATLVQPVGSPLSLECTVEGTSNPNLYWYRQAAGRGLQLLFYSVGIGQISSEVPQNLSASRPQDRQFILSSKKLLLSDSGFYLCAFQRRGPAKNSQYFGAGTRLSVL.

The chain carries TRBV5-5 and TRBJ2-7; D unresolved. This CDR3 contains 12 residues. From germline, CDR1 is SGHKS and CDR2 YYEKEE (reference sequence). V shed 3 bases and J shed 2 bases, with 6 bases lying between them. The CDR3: CASSYDTYEQYF. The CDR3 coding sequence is TGTGCCAGCAGCTACGACACCTACGAGCAGTACTTC.

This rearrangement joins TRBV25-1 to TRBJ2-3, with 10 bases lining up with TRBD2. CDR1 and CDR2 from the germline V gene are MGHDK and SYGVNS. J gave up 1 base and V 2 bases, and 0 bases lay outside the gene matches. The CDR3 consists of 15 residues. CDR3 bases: TGTGCCAGCAGTGAAGGACTAGCGGGCACAGATACGCAGTATTTT. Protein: CASSEGLAGTDTQYF.

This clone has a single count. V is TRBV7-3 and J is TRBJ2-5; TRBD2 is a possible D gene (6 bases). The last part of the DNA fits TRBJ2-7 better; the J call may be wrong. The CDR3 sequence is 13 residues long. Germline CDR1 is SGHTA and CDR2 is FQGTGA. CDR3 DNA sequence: TGTGCCAGCAGCTTATCGGGGGTCTACGAGCAGTACTTC. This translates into CASSLSGVYEQYF.

The CDR3 sequence: CASSKTGSVDTQYF. CDR3 bases: TGTGCCAGCAGTAAGACAGGGTCTGTAGATACGCAGTATTTT. The chain employs TRBV7-3 and TRBJ2-3; 7 nucleotides agree with TRBD1. Germline loops: CDR1 SGHTA, CDR2 FQGTGA. V lost 6 bases, J lost 5 bases, and 8 bases stayed unmatched. This CDR3 comprises 14 residues. The complete variable domain, with remaining parts taken from reference TRBV7-3 and TRBJ2-3, reads GAGVSQTPSNKVTEKGKYVELRCDPISGHTALYWYRQSLGQGPEFLIYFQGTGAADDSGLPNDRFFAVRPEGSVSTLKIQRTERGDSAVYLCASSKTGSVDTQYFGPGTRLTVL.